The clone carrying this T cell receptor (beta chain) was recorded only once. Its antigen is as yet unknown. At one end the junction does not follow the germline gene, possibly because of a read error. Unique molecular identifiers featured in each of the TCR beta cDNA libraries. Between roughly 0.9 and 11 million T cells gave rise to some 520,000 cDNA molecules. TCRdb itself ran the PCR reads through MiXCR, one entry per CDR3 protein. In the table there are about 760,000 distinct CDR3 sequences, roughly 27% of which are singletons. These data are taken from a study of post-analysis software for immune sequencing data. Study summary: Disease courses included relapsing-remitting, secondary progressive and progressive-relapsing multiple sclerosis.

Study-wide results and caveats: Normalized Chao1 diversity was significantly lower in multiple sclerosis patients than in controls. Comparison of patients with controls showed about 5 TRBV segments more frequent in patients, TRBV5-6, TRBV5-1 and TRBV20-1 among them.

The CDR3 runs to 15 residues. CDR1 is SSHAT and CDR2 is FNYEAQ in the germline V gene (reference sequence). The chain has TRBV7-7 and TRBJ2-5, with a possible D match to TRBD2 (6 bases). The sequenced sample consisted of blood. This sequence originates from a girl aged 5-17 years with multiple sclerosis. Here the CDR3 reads CASSPRLGGQETQYF. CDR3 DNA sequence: TGTGCTAGCAGCCCACGACTGGGGGGCCAAGAGACCCAGTACTTC.